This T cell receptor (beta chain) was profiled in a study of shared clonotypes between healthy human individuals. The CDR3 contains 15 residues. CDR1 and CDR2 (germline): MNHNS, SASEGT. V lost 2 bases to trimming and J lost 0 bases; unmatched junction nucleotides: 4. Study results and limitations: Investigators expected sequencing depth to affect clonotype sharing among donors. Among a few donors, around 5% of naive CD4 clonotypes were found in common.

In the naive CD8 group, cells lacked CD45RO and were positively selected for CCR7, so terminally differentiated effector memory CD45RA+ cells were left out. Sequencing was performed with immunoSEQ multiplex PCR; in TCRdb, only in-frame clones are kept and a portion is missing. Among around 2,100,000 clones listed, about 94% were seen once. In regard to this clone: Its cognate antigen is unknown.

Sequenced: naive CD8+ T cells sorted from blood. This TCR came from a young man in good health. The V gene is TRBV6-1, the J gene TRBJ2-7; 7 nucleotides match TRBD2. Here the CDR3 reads CASSEFSGFSYEQYF. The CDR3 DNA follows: TGTGCCAGCAGTGAATTTAGCGGGTTCTCCTACGAGCAGTACTTC.